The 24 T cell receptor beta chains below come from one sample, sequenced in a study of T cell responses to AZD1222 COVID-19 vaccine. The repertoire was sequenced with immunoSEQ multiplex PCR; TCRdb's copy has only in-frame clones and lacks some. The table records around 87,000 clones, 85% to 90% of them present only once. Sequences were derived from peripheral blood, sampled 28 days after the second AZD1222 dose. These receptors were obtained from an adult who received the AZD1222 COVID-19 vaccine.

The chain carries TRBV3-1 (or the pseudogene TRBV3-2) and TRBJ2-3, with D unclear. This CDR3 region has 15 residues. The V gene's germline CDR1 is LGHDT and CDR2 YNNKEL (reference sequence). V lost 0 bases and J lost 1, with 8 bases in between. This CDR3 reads CASSQDHTGTDTQYF. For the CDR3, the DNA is TGTGCCAGCAGCCAAGATCACACCGGCACAGATACGCAGTATTTT.

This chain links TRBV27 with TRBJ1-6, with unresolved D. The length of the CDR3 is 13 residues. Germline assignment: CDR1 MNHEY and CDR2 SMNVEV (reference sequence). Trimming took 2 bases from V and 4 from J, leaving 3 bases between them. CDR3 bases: TGTGCCAGCAGTTTACGGTATAATTCACCCCTCCACTTT. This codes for CASSLRYNSPLHF.

DNA of the CDR3: TGTGCCATCAGTGAGGCACAGGGCCTCACAGATACGCAGTATTTT. It codes for CAISEAQGLTDTQYF. This chain uses TRBV10-3 with TRBJ2-3; D might be TRBD1 (6 bases). The germline gives CDR1 ENHRY, CDR2 SYGVKD. Trimming took off 2 bases at V and 2 bases at J, with 11 bases between the two ends. The CDR3 is made up of 15 amino acids.

CDR3 nucleotide sequence: TGTGCCAGCAGTTTATGGGGGGCTGGAAACACCATATATTTT. Translated, it gives CASSLWGAGNTIYF. V usage is TRBV27 and J usage is TRBJ1-3, with a possible D match to TRBD1 (5 bases). With 1 base removed from V and 2 bases from J, the gap between germline ends came to 6 bases. Germline V gene lookup returns CDR1 MNHEY and CDR2 SMNVEV (reference sequence). This CDR3 is built from 14 residues.

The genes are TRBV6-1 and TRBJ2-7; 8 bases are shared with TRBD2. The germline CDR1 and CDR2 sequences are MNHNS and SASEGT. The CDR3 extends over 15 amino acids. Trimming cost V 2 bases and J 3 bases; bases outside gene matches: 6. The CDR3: CASSERGSGSYEQYF. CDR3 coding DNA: TGTGCCAGCAGTGAAAGGGGGAGCGGGAGCTACGAGCAGTACTTC.

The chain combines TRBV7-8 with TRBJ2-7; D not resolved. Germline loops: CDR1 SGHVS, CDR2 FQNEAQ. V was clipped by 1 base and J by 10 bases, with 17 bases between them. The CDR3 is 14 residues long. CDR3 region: CASSLEIGPVGQYF. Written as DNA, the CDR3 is TGTGCCAGCAGCTTAGAAATAGGACCCGTTGGACAGTACTTC.

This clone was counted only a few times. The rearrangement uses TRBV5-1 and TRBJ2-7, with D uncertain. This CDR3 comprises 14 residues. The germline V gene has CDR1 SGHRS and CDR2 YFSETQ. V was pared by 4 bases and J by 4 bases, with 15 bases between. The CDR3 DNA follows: TGCGCCAGCAGCCTGGATGGGAAACTTTACGAGCAGTACTTC. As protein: CASSLDGKLYEQYF.

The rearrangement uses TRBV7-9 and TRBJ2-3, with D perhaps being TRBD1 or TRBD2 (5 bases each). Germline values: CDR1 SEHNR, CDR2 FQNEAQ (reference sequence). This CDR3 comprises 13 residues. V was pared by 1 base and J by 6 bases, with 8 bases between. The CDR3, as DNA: TGTGCCAGCAGCTTAGATGGGGACGATACGCAGTATTTT. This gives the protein CASSLDGDDTQYF.

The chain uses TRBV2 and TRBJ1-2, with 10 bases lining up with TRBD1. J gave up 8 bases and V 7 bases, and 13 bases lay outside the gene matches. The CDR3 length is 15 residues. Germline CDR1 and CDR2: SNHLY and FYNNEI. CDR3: CASKVQGQGVGGYTF. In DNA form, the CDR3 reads TGTGCCAGCAAGGTCCAAGGACAGGGGGTCGGGGGCTACACCTTC.

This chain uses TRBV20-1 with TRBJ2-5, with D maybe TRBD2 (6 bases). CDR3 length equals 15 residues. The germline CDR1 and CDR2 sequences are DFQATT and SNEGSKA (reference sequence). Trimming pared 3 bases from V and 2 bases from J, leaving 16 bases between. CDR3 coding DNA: TGCAGTGCTAGTGTTCGCGGGGCTTCGCAAGAGACCCAGTACTTC. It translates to CSASVRGASQETQYF.

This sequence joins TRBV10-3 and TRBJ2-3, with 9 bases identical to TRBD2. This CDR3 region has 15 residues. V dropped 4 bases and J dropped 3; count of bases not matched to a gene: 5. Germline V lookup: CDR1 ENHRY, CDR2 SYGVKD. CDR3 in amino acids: CAISAIAGATDTQYF. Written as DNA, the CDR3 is TGTGCCATCAGTGCAATAGCGGGAGCAACAGATACGCAGTATTTT.

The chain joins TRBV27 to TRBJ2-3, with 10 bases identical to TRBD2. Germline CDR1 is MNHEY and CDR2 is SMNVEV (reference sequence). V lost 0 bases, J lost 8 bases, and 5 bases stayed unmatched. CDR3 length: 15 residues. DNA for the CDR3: TGTGCCAGCAGTTTATCGGTTAGCGGGGGGCCTACGCAGTATTTT. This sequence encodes CASSLSVSGGPTQYF.

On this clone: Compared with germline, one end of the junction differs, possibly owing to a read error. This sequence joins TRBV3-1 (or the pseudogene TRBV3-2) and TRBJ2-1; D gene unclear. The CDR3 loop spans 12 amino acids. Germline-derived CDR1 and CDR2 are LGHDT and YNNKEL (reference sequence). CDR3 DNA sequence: TGTGCCAGCAGCCACTCCCACAATGAGCAGTTCTTC. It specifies CASSHSHNEQFF.

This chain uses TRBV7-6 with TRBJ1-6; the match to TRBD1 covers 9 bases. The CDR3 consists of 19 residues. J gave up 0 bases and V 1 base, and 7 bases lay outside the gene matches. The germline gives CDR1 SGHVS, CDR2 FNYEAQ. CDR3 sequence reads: CASSLGTGGKASYNSPLHF. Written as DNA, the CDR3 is TGTGCCAGCAGCTTAGGAACAGGGGGCAAGGCCTCCTATAATTCACCCCTCCACTTT.

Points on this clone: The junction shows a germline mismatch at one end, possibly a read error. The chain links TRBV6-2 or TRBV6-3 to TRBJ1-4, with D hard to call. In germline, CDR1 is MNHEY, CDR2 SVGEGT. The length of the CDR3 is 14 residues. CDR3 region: CASTYGRLDEKLFF. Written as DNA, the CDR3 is TGTGCCAGCACTTACGGCCGGCTAGACGAAAAACTGTTTTTT.

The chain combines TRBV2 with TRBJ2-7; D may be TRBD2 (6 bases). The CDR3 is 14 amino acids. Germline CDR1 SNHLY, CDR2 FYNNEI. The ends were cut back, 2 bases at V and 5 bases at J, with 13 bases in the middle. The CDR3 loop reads CASSESASANEQYF. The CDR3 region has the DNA TGTGCCAGCAGTGAATCGGCTAGCGCGAACGAGCAGTACTTC.

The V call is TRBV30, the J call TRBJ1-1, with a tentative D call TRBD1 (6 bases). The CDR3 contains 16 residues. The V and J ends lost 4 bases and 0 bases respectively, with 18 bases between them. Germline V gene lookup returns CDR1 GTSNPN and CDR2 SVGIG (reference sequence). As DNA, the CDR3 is TGTGCCTGGACAAGCGGGGCAGGGGATATGAACACTGAAGCTTTCTTT. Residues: CAWTSGAGDMNTEAFF.

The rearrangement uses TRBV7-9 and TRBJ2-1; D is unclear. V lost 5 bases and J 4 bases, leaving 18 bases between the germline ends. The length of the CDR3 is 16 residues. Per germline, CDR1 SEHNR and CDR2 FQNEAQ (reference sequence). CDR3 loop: CASSAGWANPYNEQFF. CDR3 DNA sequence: TGTGCCAGCAGCGCAGGATGGGCAAATCCATACAATGAGCAGTTCTTC.

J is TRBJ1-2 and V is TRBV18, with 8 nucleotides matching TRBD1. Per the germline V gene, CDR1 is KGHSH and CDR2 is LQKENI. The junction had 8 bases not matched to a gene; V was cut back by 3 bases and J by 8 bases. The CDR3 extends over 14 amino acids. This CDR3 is CASSPYLDRGGYTF. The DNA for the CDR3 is TGTGCCAGCTCACCTTACCTCGACAGGGGCGGCTACACCTTC.

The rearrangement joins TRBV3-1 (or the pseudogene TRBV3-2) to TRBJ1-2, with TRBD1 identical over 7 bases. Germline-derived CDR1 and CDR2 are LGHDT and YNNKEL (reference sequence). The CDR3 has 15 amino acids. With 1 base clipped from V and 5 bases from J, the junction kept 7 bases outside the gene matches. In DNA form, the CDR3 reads TGTGCCAGCAGCCAAGGACAGGGATTTCCGTATGGCTACACCTTC. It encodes CASSQGQGFPYGYTF.

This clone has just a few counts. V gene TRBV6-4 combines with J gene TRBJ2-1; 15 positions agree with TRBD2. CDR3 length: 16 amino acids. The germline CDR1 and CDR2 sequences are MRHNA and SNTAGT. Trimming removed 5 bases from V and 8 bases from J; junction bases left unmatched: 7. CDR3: CASSTGLAGGPDEQFF. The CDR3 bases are TGTGCCAGCAGTACAGGACTAGCGGGGGGGCCGGATGAGCAGTTCTTC.

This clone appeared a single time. The CDR3 loop is CASSGIGRRTDTQYF. The CDR3 coding sequence is TGCGCCAGCAGCGGCATCGGACGCCGCACAGATACGCAGTATTTT. This rearrangement joins TRBV5-1 to TRBJ2-3, with D unclear. The V end was cut by 4 bases, the J end by 1 base, with 13 bases between. Germline V gene sequence: CDR1 SGHRS, CDR2 YFSETQ. The CDR3 totals 15 residues.

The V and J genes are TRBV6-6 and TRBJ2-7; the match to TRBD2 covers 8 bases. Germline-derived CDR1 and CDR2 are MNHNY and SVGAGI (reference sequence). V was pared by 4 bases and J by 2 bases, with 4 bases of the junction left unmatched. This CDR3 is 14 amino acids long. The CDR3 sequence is CASSLTSGTYEQYF. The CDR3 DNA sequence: TGTGCCAGCAGTTTAACTAGCGGAACCTACGAGCAGTACTTC.

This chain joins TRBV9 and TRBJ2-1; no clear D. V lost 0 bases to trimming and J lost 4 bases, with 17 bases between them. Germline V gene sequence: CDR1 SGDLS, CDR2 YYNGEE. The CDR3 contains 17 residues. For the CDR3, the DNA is TGTGCCAGCAGCGTAGAATTTGGTGGTAGATTGTACAATGAGCAGTTCTTC. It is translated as CASSVEFGGRLYNEQFF.